The 20 T cell receptor beta chains below come from one sample, sequenced in a study of control samples from healthy donors and cancer patients. The protocol was immunoSEQ multiplex PCR, while the TCRdb copy is restricted to in-frame clones and leaves out a portion. The sample includes 4,500 to 6,000 clones, 84% of them seen just once. The specimen was formalin-fixed, paraffin-embedded tissue. The source of these receptors is a female donor with lung cancer.

The CDR3 protein is CASSSRAGDNEKLFF. The DNA of the CDR3 is TGTGCCAGTAGTTCCCGTGCAGGAGATAATGAAAAACTGTTTTTT. The chain recombines TRBV19 with TRBJ1-4, with D unclear. Trimming left V 5 bases short and J 4 bases short, with 14 bases between. The V gene's germline CDR1 is LNHDA and CDR2 SQIVND (reference sequence). CDR3 length equals 15 residues.

The chain carries TRBV6-5 and TRBJ1-1, with no clear D. Germline V lookup: CDR1 MNHEY, CDR2 SVGAGI. V was clipped by 5 bases and J by 4 bases, with 11 bases between them. This CDR3 region has 13 residues. DNA for the CDR3: TGTGCCAGCAGTACAACAGCCTCCACTGAAGCTTTCTTT. Its protein is CASSTTASTEAFF.

The V gene is TRBV6-5, the J gene TRBJ2-7, with 8 bases lining up with TRBD2. With 6 bases clipped from V and 6 bases from J, the junction kept 10 bases outside the gene matches. Germline V gives CDR1 MNHEY, CDR2 SVGAGI. The CDR3 is made up of 14 amino acids. CDR3 amino acids: CASSLERGSGEQYF. In nucleotides, the CDR3 is TGTGCCAGCAGCTTAGAGCGGGGGTCTGGCGAGCAGTACTTC.

The chain links TRBV27 to TRBJ2-4; D is perhaps TRBD1 (6 bases). Trimming took 3 bases from V and 6 from J, leaving 9 bases between them. The germline V gene has CDR1 MNHEY and CDR2 SMNVEV (reference sequence). The CDR3 is made up of 13 amino acids. CDR3 in amino acids: CASSFSRGNIQYF. In nucleotides, the CDR3 is TGTGCCAGCAGTTTTAGCAGGGGAAACATTCAGTACTTC.

In regard to this clone: Germline is not matched at one junction end, which may reflect a read error. CDR3 sequence reads: CASSLQGDSGYTF. As DNA, the CDR3 is TGTGCTAGCAGCTTACAAGGGGACTCTGGCTACACCTTC. V gene TRBV7-2 combines with J gene TRBJ1-2; D possibly corresponds to TRBD1 (5 bases). This CDR3 comprises 13 residues. The germline V gene has CDR1 SGHTA and CDR2 FQGNSA.

This clone appeared once. The V and J genes are TRBV21-1 and TRBJ2-3; the D call of TRBD2 is as the table states it, not checked on the DNA. TRBV21-1 is a known pseudogene. The CDR3 length is 14 residues. The CDR3 loop reads CASSKRVDTDTQYF. Written as DNA, the CDR3 is TGTGCCAGCAGCAAGCGGGTAGACACAGATACGCAGTATTTT.

The CDR3 nucleotides are TGTGCCAGCAGCCGAAACGACAGGGTGGCTTCACCCCTCCACTTT. The encoded protein is CASSRNDRVASPLHF. The rearrangement uses TRBV6-5 and TRBJ1-6; 7 nucleotides agree with TRBD1. V dropped 6 bases and J dropped 9; count of bases not matched to a gene: 11. The CDR3 contains 15 residues. CDR1 MNHEY and CDR2 SVGAGI come from the germline V gene.

V and J are TRBV6-5 and TRBJ1-2; the D gene is possibly TRBD1 (5 bases). Trimming removed 6 bases at V and 4 bases at J, with 12 bases between. The V gene's germline CDR1 is MNHEY and CDR2 SVGAGI. The CDR3 runs to 13 residues. DNA for the CDR3: TGTGCCAGCAGGCCCGGGACGGTCTATGGCTACACCTTC. Protein product: CASRPGTVYGYTF.

The rearrangement uses TRBV19 and TRBJ1-1; D not certain. The length of the CDR3 is 14 residues. V was clipped by 4 bases and J by 2 bases, with 11 bases between them. From germline, CDR1 is LNHDA and CDR2 SQIVND (reference sequence). Written as DNA, the CDR3 is TGTGCCAGTAGTACACAAGGAGGAAACACTGAAGCTTTCTTT. Translation: CASSTQGGNTEAFF.

This chain joins TRBV18 and TRBJ1-1; D unclear. The V end lost 4 bases, the J end lost 7 bases, and 10 bases lay between the germline ends. CDR3 length: 12 residues. Per germline, CDR1 KGHSH and CDR2 LQKENI. For the CDR3, the DNA is TGTGCCAGCTCACTGGGAGAGGGTGAAGCTTTCTTT. Residues: CASSLGEGEAFF.

V usage is TRBV20-1 and J usage is TRBJ1-1; D gene unclear. Germline V gives CDR1 DFQATT, CDR2 SNEGSKA (reference sequence). This CDR3 has 10 amino acids. Trimming cost V 3 bases and J 11 bases, with 10 bases left between them. The CDR3 nucleotides read TGCAGTGCTAGTAGGCCAGTCGCTTTCTTT. Its protein product is CSASRPVAFF.

V and J are TRBV3-1 (or the pseudogene TRBV3-2) and TRBJ2-3; 12 positions match TRBD2. The J segment lost 6 bases and the V segment lost 5 bases, leaving 9 bases of the junction unmatched. The CDR3 has 16 residues. Per germline, CDR1 LGHDT and CDR2 YNNKEL (reference sequence). This CDR3 reads CASSSASGRAYDTQYF. CDR3 nucleotide sequence: TGTGCCAGCAGCTCGGCTAGCGGGAGGGCCTACGATACGCAGTATTTT.

The V gene is TRBV11-3, the J gene TRBJ2-2; D call uncertain. Trimming removed 8 bases from V and 1 base from J, with 11 bases in between. The CDR3 spans 14 residues. CDR1 and CDR2 (germline): SGHNT, YENEEA. The CDR3 coding sequence is TGTGCCAGCGTCCCCACCTTGAACACCGGGGAGCTGTTTTTT. The encoded protein is CASVPTLNTGELFF. The full variable domain, completed using reference TRBV11-3 and TRBJ2-2, is EAGVVQSPRYKIIEKKQPVAFWCNPISGHNTLYWYLQNLGQGPELLIRYENEEAVDDSQLPKDRFSAERLKGVDSTLKIQPAELGDSAVYLCASVPTLNTGELFFGEGSRLTVL.

This clone was picked up a small number of times. This chain joins TRBV6-1 and TRBJ1-1, with no clear D. Germline V CDR1 and CDR2: MNHNS, SASEGT. V shed 2 bases and J shed 0 bases, with 10 bases lying between them. The CDR3 loop spans 15 amino acids. The CDR3 coding sequence is TGTGCCAGCAGTGAAAACAGACTGATGAACACTGAAGCTTTCTTT. Protein sequence: CASSENRLMNTEAFF.

The chain links TRBV6-1 to TRBJ2-2; D unclear. This CDR3 is built from 15 residues. Germline V lookup: CDR1 MNHNS, CDR2 SASEGT. V was cut by 1 base and J by 6 bases, with 12 bases left in between. CDR3 amino acids: CASSEDAGLPGELFF. DNA of the CDR3: TGTGCCAGCAGTGAAGATGCCGGCCTCCCCGGGGAGCTGTTTTTT.

The chain couples TRBV5-4 to TRBJ2-1; 10 bases agree with TRBD2. This CDR3 region has 14 residues. Trimming removed 10 bases from V and 1 base from J; junction bases left unmatched: 5. Germline values: CDR1 SGHNT, CDR2 YYREEE (reference sequence). CDR3 sequence: CASETSGSYNEQFF. CDR3 bases: TGTGCCTCCGAGACTAGCGGGTCCTACAATGAGCAGTTCTTC.

The rearrangement links TRBV15 to TRBJ2-7; 8 nucleotides line up with TRBD2. Looked up from germline, CDR1 is LNHNV and CDR2 is YYDKDF (reference sequence). The CDR3 extends over 15 amino acids. Trimming removed 3 bases from V and 3 bases from J; junction bases left unmatched: 7. In nucleotides, the CDR3 is TGTGCCACCAGCAGGGGGACTAGAAAAGACTACGAGCAGTACTTC. The encoded protein is CATSRGTRKDYEQYF.

There are a few counts of this clone. The chain uses TRBV2 and TRBJ2-3; 7 nucleotides align to TRBD2. This CDR3 has 13 residues. With V trimmed by 7 bases and J by 3 bases, 4 bases remained unmatched. CDR1 is SNHLY and CDR2 is FYNNEI in the germline V gene. The CDR3 is CASTGGRTDTQYF. The CDR3 bases are TGTGCCAGCACCGGGGGGAGAACAGATACGCAGTATTTT.

This chain joins TRBV2 and TRBJ2-3; TRBD1 matches 7 bases. The CDR3 sequence is 15 residues long. Losses at the gene ends were 8 bases for V and 0 bases for J; bases not matched to a gene: 8. Germline V lookup: CDR1 SNHLY, CDR2 FYNNEI. CDR3 sequence: CASDRGTVSTDTQYF. As DNA, the CDR3 is TGTGCCAGCGACCGAGGGACAGTAAGCACAGATACGCAGTATTTT.

V and J are TRBV4-2 and TRBJ2-1, with D perhaps TRBD2 (6 bases). CDR1 LGHNA and CDR2 YNFKEQ come from the germline V gene. The CDR3 runs 16 residues. V was pared by 4 bases and J by 7 bases, with 20 bases between. In nucleotides, the CDR3 is TGTGCCAGCAGCCGCCTGACTAGAGGTTTAGGGAATGAGCAGTTCTTC. It codes for CASSRLTRGLGNEQFF.